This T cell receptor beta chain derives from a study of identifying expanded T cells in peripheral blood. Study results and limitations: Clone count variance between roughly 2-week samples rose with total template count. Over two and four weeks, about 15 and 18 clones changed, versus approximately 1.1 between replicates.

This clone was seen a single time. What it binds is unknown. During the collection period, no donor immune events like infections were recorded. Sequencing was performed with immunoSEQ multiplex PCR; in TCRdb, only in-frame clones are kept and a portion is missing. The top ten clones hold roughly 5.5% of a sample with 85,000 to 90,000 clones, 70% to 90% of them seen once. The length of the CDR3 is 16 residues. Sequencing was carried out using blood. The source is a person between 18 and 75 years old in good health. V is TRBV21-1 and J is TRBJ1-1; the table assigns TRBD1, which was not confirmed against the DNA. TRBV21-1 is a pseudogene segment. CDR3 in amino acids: CASMGDREDPGPEAFF. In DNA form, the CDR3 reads TGTGCCAGCATGGGGGACAGGGAGGATCCGGGGCCTGAAGCTTTCTTT.